This TCR beta chain was identified during a study of blood T cell repertoires in COVID-19. Overall study: The United States, Italy and Spain were the sources of the acute and convalescent COVID-19 samples.

Clones were sequenced by immunoSEQ multiplex PCR, and TCRdb holds only the in-frame ones, with some missing. The profile shows 25,000 to 30,000 clones, approximately 85% of them singletons. V was trimmed by 0 bases and J by 0 bases, leaving 13 bases between them. The CDR3 covers 17 residues. Per germline, CDR1 SGHRS and CDR2 YFSETQ. The sequenced sample consisted of peripheral blood. The rearrangement joins TRBV5-1 to TRBJ2-1; the D is unclear. The TCR sequence derives from an elderly woman with COVID-19, enrolled during active disease. CDR3 sequence (DNA): TGCGCCAGCAGCTTGGGCGCCAGGCCCTCCTCCTACAATGAGCAGTTCTTC. Residues: CASSLGARPSSYNEQFF.